The entry below describes one T cell receptor (beta chain). Its specificity is unknown. The run depth of the assay was deep. On sorted subsets, replicate PCRs used 150 to 250 ng DNA, or 30,000 or so T cell genomes. This table comes from immunoSEQ multiplex PCR, and its TCRdb copy is limited to in-frame clones, with some not included. The profile shows roughly 2.6 million clones, roughly 92% of them singletons. Deletions cut 3 bases from V and 4 bases from J, with 6 bases between. Germline V lookup: CDR1 GTSNPN, CDR2 SVGIG (reference sequence). The CDR3 spans 11 residues. This record comes from a study of shared clonotypes between healthy human individuals. Overall study context: Donors consisted of two women and three men between 18 and 49. Study-level findings and limits: Generation probabilities were higher for clonotypes shared across all four sorted-subset donors than for unshared ones.

This receptor was identified in a man aged 18 to 30 in good health. The chain employs TRBV30 and TRBJ1-1; D gene unclear. The source material was naive CD4+ T cells sorted from blood. Indicated subset: CD45RA+ positively selected. CDR3 loop: CAWRTFTEAFF. In DNA, the CDR3 is TGTGCCTGGAGGACCTTCACTGAAGCTTTCTTT.